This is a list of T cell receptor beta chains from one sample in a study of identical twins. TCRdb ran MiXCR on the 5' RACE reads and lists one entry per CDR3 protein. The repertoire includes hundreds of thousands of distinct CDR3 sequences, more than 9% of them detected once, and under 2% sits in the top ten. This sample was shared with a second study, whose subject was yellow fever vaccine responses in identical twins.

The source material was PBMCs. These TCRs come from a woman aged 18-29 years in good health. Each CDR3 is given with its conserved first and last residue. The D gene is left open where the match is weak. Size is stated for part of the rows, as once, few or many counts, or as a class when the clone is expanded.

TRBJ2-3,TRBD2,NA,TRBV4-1,CASSQDFSGRTQYF,TGCGCCAGCAGCCAAGATTTTAGCGGGCGCACGCAGTATTTT
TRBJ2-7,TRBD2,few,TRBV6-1,CASSKAGTSGMQYF,TGTGCCAGCAGTAAGGCCGGGACTAGCGGAATGCAGTACTTC
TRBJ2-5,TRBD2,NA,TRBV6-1,CASNPAGGRETQYF,TGTGCCAGTAATCCAGCGGGAGGCCGGGAGACCCAGTACTTC
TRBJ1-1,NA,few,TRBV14,CASSQERPGTEAFF,TGTGCCAGCAGCCAAGAGCGCCCCGGGACGGAAGCTTTCTTT
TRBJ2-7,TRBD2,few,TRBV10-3,CAISAGTSGEYEQYF,TGTGCCATCAGTGCGGGGACTAGCGGGGAGTACGAGCAGTACTTC
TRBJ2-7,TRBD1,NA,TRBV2,CASSSGGTGFYEQYF,TGTGCCAGCAGTTCAGGGGGGACAGGGTTCTACGAGCAGTACTTC
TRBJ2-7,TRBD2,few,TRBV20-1,CSARGLAGEGGEQYF,TGCAGTGCTAGAGGACTAGCGGGAGAAGGGGGCGAGCAGTACTTC
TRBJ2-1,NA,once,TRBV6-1,CASSEGGQFEFF,TGTGCCAGCAGTGAGGGGGGACAGTTCGAGTTCTTC
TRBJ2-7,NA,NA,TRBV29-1,CSVTGQTYEQYF,TGCAGCGTTACCGGACAGACCTACGAGCAGTACTTC
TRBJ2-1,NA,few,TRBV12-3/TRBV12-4,CASSFTKDKFF,TGTGCCAGCAGTTTTACCAAAGATAAGTTCTTC
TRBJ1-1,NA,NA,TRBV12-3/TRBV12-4,CASLGRVSNTEAFF,TGTGCCAGCTTGGGGAGGGTGTCTAACACTGAAGCTTTCTTT
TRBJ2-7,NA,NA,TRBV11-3,CASRPIDSSYEQYF,TGTGCCAGCAGGCCCATAGATAGCTCCTACGAGCAGTACTTC
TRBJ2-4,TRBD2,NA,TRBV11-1,CASSLGLAGGKTKNIQYF,TGTGCCAGCAGCCTGGGACTAGCGGGAGGAAAAACCAAAAACATTCAGTACTTC
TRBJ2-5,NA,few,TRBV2,CASLKGEQETQYF,TGTGCCAGCCTAAAGGGGGAACAAGAGACCCAGTACTTC
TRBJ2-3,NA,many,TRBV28,CASSLDLDTQYF,TGTGCCAGCAGTTTGGACTTAGATACGCAGTATTTT
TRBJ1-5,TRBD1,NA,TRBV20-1,CSARWDRPTSLQPQHF,TGCAGTGCTAGATGGGACAGACCAACCTCCCTCCAGCCCCAGCATTTT
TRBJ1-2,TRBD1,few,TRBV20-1,CSALDRAVDGYTF,TGCAGTGCTCTTGACAGGGCTGTCGATGGCTACACCTTC
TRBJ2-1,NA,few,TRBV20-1,CSAWGPSYNEQFF,TGCAGTGCATGGGGGCCCTCCTACAATGAGCAGTTCTTC
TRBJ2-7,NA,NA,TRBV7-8,CASSLIQGEQYF,TGTGCCAGCAGCTTAATACAGGGCGAGCAGTACTTC
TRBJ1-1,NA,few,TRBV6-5,CASSYGGTFTEAFF,TGTGCCAGCAGTTACGGGGGGACCTTTACTGAAGCTTTCTTT
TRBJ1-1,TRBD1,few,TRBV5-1,CASSPPQTGQTEAFF,TGCGCCAGCAGCCCTCCCCAGACAGGGCAAACTGAAGCTTTCTTT
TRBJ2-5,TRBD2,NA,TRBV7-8,CASSLYVAGGSRAIETQYF,TGTGCCAGCAGCTTATATGTAGCGGGGGGATCTCGGGCAATCGAGACCCAGTACTTC
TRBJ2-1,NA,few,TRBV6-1,CASSPSSGNEQFF,TGTGCCAGCAGTCCATCGTCAGGGAATGAGCAGTTCTTC
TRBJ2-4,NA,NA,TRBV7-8,CASSLGTARLANIQYF,TGTGCCAGCAGCTTAGGGACTGCCCGCCTTGCAAACATTCAGTACTTC
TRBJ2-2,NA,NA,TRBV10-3,CAIGLSGPGELFF,TGTGCCATCGGCTTAAGCGGGCCCGGGGAGCTGTTTTTT
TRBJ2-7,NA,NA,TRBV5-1,CASSSNVYEQYF,TGCGCCAGCAGCTCGAATGTGTACGAGCAGTACTTC
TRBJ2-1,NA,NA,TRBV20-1,CSASPGDNEQFF,TGCAGTGCTAGTCCGGGGGACAATGAGCAGTTCTTC
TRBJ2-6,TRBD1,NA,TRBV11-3,CASSSRDRGPGANVLTF,TGTGCCAGCAGCAGCCGGGACAGGGGTCCCGGGGCCAACGTCCTGACTTTC
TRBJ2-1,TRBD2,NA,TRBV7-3,CASSIHSPGTSGNNEQFF,TGTGCCAGCAGCATTCACAGCCCCGGGACTAGCGGAAACAATGAGCAGTTCTTC
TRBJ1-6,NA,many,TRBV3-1,CASSQGTDSPLHF,TGTGCCAGCAGCCAAGGGACGGATTCACCCCTCCACTTT
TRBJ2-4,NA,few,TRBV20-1,CSARDFEGVAKNIQYF,TGCAGTGCTAGAGATTTTGAGGGGGTAGCCAAAAACATTCAGTACTTC
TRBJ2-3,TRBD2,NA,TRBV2,CASSATSGPSTDTQYF,TGTGCCAGCAGCGCTACTAGCGGTCCTAGCACAGATACGCAGTATTTT